Following are 18 T cell receptor beta chains from one sample sequenced in a study of cytomegalovirus exposure and HLA in healthy donors (TCRdb year 2017). The library was generated by the immunoSEQ multiplex PCR assay. The multiplex PCR relied on a mix of 60 forward primers for TCR Vbeta segments and 13 reverse primers for TCR Jbeta segments. Held by TCRdb, this immuneACCESS table contains in-frame sequences only and omits some clones. Under half of the omission traces to an unresolved V gene where checked; the cause of the rest is unknown. The sample table lists about 160,000 clones, around 80% of them with a count of one. Roughly 1.6% of the sample rests with the top ten. Source material: PBMCs. Receptors were obtained from a girl aged 5 to 17 in good health and CMV-seropositive.

This clone was seen a single time. The chain joins TRBV30 to TRBJ1-3, with 7 bases lining up with TRBD1. J was trimmed by 0 bases and V by 6 bases; bases with no gene match: 2. Germline CDR1 and CDR2: GTSNPN and SVGIG (reference sequence). The CDR3 is 13 residues long. The CDR3 DNA follows: TGTGCCTGTGACAGGGACTCTGGAAACACCATATATTTT. Protein product: CACDRDSGNTIYF. Variable domain in full (rest from reference TRBV30 and TRBJ1-3): SQTIHQWPATLVQPVGSPLSLECTVEGTSNPNLYWYRQAAGRGLQLLFYSVGIGQISSEVPQNLSASRPQDRQFILSSKKLLLSDSGFYLCACDRDSGNTIYFGEGSWLTVV.

This sequence joins TRBV18 and TRBJ2-7; D may be TRBD1 (6 bases). Trimming pared 1 base from V and 7 bases from J, leaving 11 bases between. The CDR3 runs 13 residues. Per germline, CDR1 KGHSH and CDR2 LQKENI. The CDR3 DNA sequence: TGTGCCAGCTCACCACGGGGGCCCGGGGAGCAGTACTTC. It yields the protein CASSPRGPGEQYF.

The rearrangement uses TRBV10-1 and TRBJ1-5, with 7 bases identical to TRBD1. V lost 6 bases and J lost 4; bases outside the gene matches: 6. The CDR3 contains 14 residues. CDR1 WNHNN and CDR2 SYGVQD come from the germline V gene (reference sequence). The CDR3 reads CASRRDRGNQPQHF. The CDR3, as DNA: TGCGCCAGCAGGAGGGACAGAGGGAATCAGCCCCAGCATTTT.

The chain carries TRBV6-1 and TRBJ1-1; 8 bases match TRBD1. CDR3 size: 14 residues. Germline CDR1 MNHNS, CDR2 SASEGT. Trimming at V came to 5 bases and at J to 6 bases, leaving 8 bases not matched to a gene. The CDR3 bases are TGTGCCAGCAGTTTACAGGGGGTCTCGGCTGAAGCTTTCTTT. It is translated as CASSLQGVSAEAFF.

The rearrangement links TRBV6-1 to TRBJ1-2; D is ambiguous. Germline CDR1 reads MNHNS; CDR2 reads SASEGT. This CDR3 has 15 residues. V lost 4 bases to trimming and J lost 4 bases, with 16 bases between them. The CDR3 coding sequence is TGTGCCAGCAGTGGGCAGGCTCTACCTCTCTATGGCTACACCTTC. Translating it yields CASSGQALPLYGYTF.

The chain is built from TRBV6-1 and TRBJ2-3, with 8 nucleotides matching TRBD1. In germline, CDR1 is MNHNS, CDR2 SASEGT. The CDR3 totals 16 residues. J lost 1 base, V lost 4 bases, and 7 bases had no gene match. In DNA form, the CDR3 reads TGTGCCAGCAGTGTTCAGGGGGCCAGTGGCACAGATACGCAGTATTTT. Translating it yields CASSVQGASGTDTQYF.

The CDR3 DNA is TGTGCCAGCAGCTTAGTACAGGGGGCCGTGTTTGAGCAGTACTTC. Its protein product is CASSLVQGAVFEQYF. V is TRBV7-9 and J is TRBJ2-7; TRBD1 agrees at 9 bases. V gave up 1 base and J gave up 7 bases; unmatched junction bases: 8. The CDR3 covers 15 residues. Germline V gene sequence: CDR1 SEHNR, CDR2 FQNEAQ (reference sequence). Looking up the rest from reference TRBV7-9 and TRBJ2-7 gives the full variable domain: DTGVSQNPRHKITKRGQNVTFRCDPISEHNRLYWYRQTLGQGPEFLTYFQNEAQLEKSRLLSDRFSAERPKGSFSTLEIQRTEQGDSAMYLCASSLVQGAVFEQYFGPGTRLTVT.

The V gene is TRBV6-4, the J gene TRBJ1-5; tentative D call: TRBD1 (6 bases). Trimming left V 6 bases short and J 9 bases short, with 18 bases between. This CDR3 has 14 amino acids. Germline CDR1 and CDR2: MRHNA and SNTAGT. This chain's CDR3 is CASSALWGQGPQHF. The DNA of the CDR3 is TGTGCCAGCAGCGCCCTTTGGGGGCAGGGGCCCCAGCATTTT.

This chain links TRBV6-1 with TRBJ2-5; no firm D call. CDR3 length: 12 residues. Germline assignment: CDR1 MNHNS and CDR2 SASEGT. V lost 6 bases, J lost 4 bases, and 9 bases lay in between. CDR3 sequence (DNA): TGTGCCAGCAGCATAACGGGAGAGACCCAGTACTTC. Translating gives CASSITGETQYF.

The gene calls are TRBV19 and TRBJ1-1; D is uncertain. This CDR3 has 13 residues. Germline V lookup: CDR1 LNHDA, CDR2 SQIVND (reference sequence). Trimming removed 7 bases from V and 1 base from J, with 10 bases in between. The CDR3 DNA sequence: TGTGCCAGTAATCCGATCGGGAACACTGAAGCTTTCTTT. Translated: CASNPIGNTEAFF.

The chain employs TRBV27 and TRBJ1-2; 8 nucleotides line up with TRBD1. CDR1 and CDR2 from the germline V gene are MNHEY and SMNVEV (reference sequence). The CDR3 spans 15 residues. The J segment lost 5 bases and the V segment lost 6 bases, leaving 11 bases of the junction unmatched. The CDR3 region has the DNA TGTGCCAGCAGAAATCAGGGGGCGGATCGGTATGGCTACACCTTC. Amino acids: CASRNQGADRYGYTF.

V and J are TRBV6-6 and TRBJ1-1; possible D gene TRBD1, 5 bases. This CDR3 contains 14 residues. Germline V gives CDR1 MNHNY, CDR2 SVGAGI (reference sequence). Trimming left V 6 bases short and J 3 bases short, with 14 bases between. DNA for the CDR3: TGTGCCAGCAGCCCACAGTGGGGGGACACTGAAGCTTTCTTT. Amino acid sequence: CASSPQWGDTEAFF.

This chain connects TRBV7-3 to TRBJ2-3, with a possible D match to TRBD2 (6 bases). The CDR3 is made up of 14 amino acids. V shed 5 bases and J shed 0 bases, with 9 bases lying between them. Germline assignment: CDR1 SGHTA and CDR2 FQGTGA. The CDR3 DNA follows: TGTGCCAGCAGCGGAGGGACTAGCACAGATACGCAGTATTTT. The encoded protein is CASSGGTSTDTQYF.

The gene calls are TRBV9 and TRBJ2-7, with 10 bases lining up with TRBD2. This CDR3 is built from 17 residues. Per germline, CDR1 SGDLS and CDR2 YYNGEE. V trimming: 0 bases; J trimming: 0 bases; junction bases outside the gene matches: 6. Written as DNA, the CDR3 is TGTGCCAGCAGCGTAGGACTAGCGGGTGGCTCCTCCTACGAGCAGTACTTC. It specifies CASSVGLAGGSSYEQYF.

The genes are TRBV18 and TRBJ2-7; TRBD1 matches 7 bases. This CDR3 comprises 14 residues. Trimming cost V 3 bases and J 2 bases; bases outside gene matches: 4. Per germline, CDR1 KGHSH and CDR2 LQKENI. The CDR3 region has the DNA TGTGCCAGCTCACCGGGGGACAGTACCTACGAGCAGTACTTC. Translated: CASSPGDSTYEQYF.

The chain couples TRBV6-1 to TRBJ1-1; D is unresolved. Germline V lookup: CDR1 MNHNS, CDR2 SASEGT. V lost 7 bases to trimming and J lost 10 bases, with 16 bases between them. CDR3 length: 12 amino acids. CDR3 nucleotides: TGTGCCAGCACCTATGCGGGCGCAGTAGCTTTCTTT. Translated: CASTYAGAVAFF.

This clone was found a few times. This chain uses TRBV27 with TRBJ2-7; 8 nucleotides match TRBD1. The J segment lost 4 bases and the V segment lost 3 bases, leaving 8 bases of the junction unmatched. Germline CDR1 is MNHEY and CDR2 is SMNVEV (reference sequence). The CDR3 sequence is 15 residues long. CDR3 in amino acids: CASSFRTGRTYEQYF. The DNA for the CDR3 is TGTGCCAGCAGTTTTCGGACAGGGAGGACTTACGAGCAGTACTTC.

This clone came up a few times. This chain joins TRBV12-5 and TRBJ2-1, with TRBD1 matching over 8 bases. The CDR3 has 13 residues. The V and J ends lost 5 bases and 6 bases, in that order; junction bases with no gene match: 3. CDR1 and CDR2 (germline): LGHNT, FRNRAP. CDR3 in DNA: TGTGCTAGTGGTGACAGGGGAAGCAATGAGCAGTTCTTC. Amino acid sequence: CASGDRGSNEQFF. Full variable domain (remainder filled in from reference TRBV12-5 and TRBJ2-1): DARVTQTPRHKVTEMGQEVTMRCQPILGHNTVFWYRQTMMQGLELLAYFRNRAPLDDSGMPKDRFSAEMPDATLATLKIQPSEPRDSAVYFCASGDRGSNEQFFGPGTRLTVL.